This entry concerns a single T cell receptor beta chain. This clone was seen only once. What this receptor recognizes is not known. Per-base qualities were not stored, and no clone one base away is much larger. CDR1 and CDR2 are drawn from the germline V gene: LGHNA, YSLEER. The CDR3 starts with the cysteine, ends with the phenylalanine, and has 15 residues. Just the 45-base CDR3 DNA is kept, in frame starting at base 1. V sheds 0 bases and J sheds 1 base, leaving 8 bases between their ends. TCR CDR3 regions were amplified from genomic DNA by multiplex PCR using the deep immunoSEQ assay. For each cell subset, the extracted genomic DNA was distributed evenly across all wells of several immunoSEQ 96-well plates, and each plate served as one replicate. For sorted subsets, each replicate PCR was loaded with approximately 0.2 ug genomic DNA, equivalent to about 33,000 T cell genomes. The purified libraries were quantified using a Qubit 3.0 fluorometer, sized with a Bioanalyzer 2100, and then quantified again using the KAPA Library Quantification kit. Every immunoSEQ 96-well plate was sequenced on a dedicated single-read 150-cycle Illumina NextSeq 550 flow cell. Turning to the authors' computational methods: Because only junctional sequences without quality scores were contained in the immunoSEQ output, filtering matching that applied to full-length reads could not be performed. To assign V/J genes and CDR3, sequences were annotated against IMGT germline references using PyIR, a Python wrapper for IgBLAST v1.9. Any read was removed if the V/J assignment was weak (E-value above 1e-6), the CDR3 was missing, or the read contained stop codons, out-of-frame junctions, or ambiguous translated residues. V3J clonotypes were defined as sequences sharing the same inferred V gene, J gene, and CDR3 amino acid sequence. Percentage overlap between repertoires was calculated by dividing the number of shared unique clonotypes by the size of the smaller repertoire. Richness of each repertoire was evaluated using RTK rarefaction, the Chao1 estimator, and Recon v2.1 estimates of unobserved clonotypes. OLGA was used to compute generation probabilities for all TCRbeta clonotypes that the gDNA method yielded from a few donors. The source is immuneACCESS, and TCRdb retained only in-frame sequences with V and J called. Part of the clones is not carried over; for the studies checked, unresolved V genes explain less than half of this, and the remainder is unexplained. V and J calls and clone size are copied from that table; D and trimming were computed from the DNA. Here the sample has about 2.4 million clones; around nine tenths occur a single time. The top ten constitute 0.13% to 0.15% of the sample.

These data come from a study of shared clonotypes between healthy human individuals (dated by TCRdb to between 2020 and 2021). Regarding the complete study: A few men and two women, aged 18 to 49 years, made up the cohort. Per donor, leukapheresis produced somewhere between about 0.94 and 8.9 billion PBMCs. Different laboratories and diverse techniques were used to prepare libraries and sequence TCR repertoires, to increase sequencing depth and limit assay-specific biases. Per donor, three plates each were used for CD4 naive and CD4 memory, two for CD8 naive, and one for CD8 memory. The study deeply sequenced blood TCR repertoires of five healthy adults to estimate repertoire size and the extent of clonotype sharing between individuals.

Donors were healthy HIV-negative adults with no recently reported acute infections or vaccinations. All donors were Caucasian adults living in Nashville, Tennessee, USA. CD4+ T cells were enriched by magnetic negative selection; naive cells were then positively selected on CD45RA, and the negative fraction formed the memory subset. After blood collection by leukapheresis, PBMCs were isolated using Ficoll-Histopaque density gradient centrifugation and then cryopreserved in the vapor phase of liquid nitrogen. Analytical flow cytometry was used to check the purity and quantity of each magnetically sorted T cell population. Genomic DNA was isolated from each sorted fraction and quantified by UV absorbance on a Nanodrop 2000c. Overall study outcomes, separate from this receptor: Pairwise subsampling indicated that sequencing depth was expected to affect the degree of clonotype sharing among donors. Because the study included only a small number of donors, the genetic and exposure-history diversity represented was limited. Clonotypes shared by all four sorted-subset donors showed higher generation probabilities than non-shared clonotypes. Sharing across several donors was observed for around 5% of naive CD4, less than 4% of naive CD8, around 2.5% of memory CD4, and 0.4% of memory CD8 clonotypes. Only blood was sampled, and tissue TCR repertoires likely differ from those in blood. Incomplete sequencing was indicated by rarefaction of sorted-subset datasets, despite the large sequencing depth. Naive subsets generally had larger estimated clonotype richness than memory subsets did.

Rearrangement joined TRBV4-3 to TRBJ2-3; TRBD2 is a possible D gene, resting on 6 matching bases. The source of this sequence is a man younger than 35 in good health. The sample comprised naive CD4+ T cells sorted from blood. The cell subset or site tag for this specimen amounts to: CD45RA+ positively selected. The CDR3 region: CASSQDGTRTDTQYF. The DNA sequence follows: TGCGCCAGCAGCCAAGACGGGACTCGCACAGATACGCAGTATTTT.